This T cell receptor (beta chain) stems from a study of blood T cell repertoires in COVID-19. Study-wide context: Sources were T cells, B-cell-depleted T cells, or PBMCs; the material itself was cDNA or gDNA.

Germline assignment: CDR1 MNHEY and CDR2 SMNVEV (reference sequence). The V end lost 5 bases, the J end lost 3 bases, and 14 bases lay between the germline ends. The CDR3 has 14 amino acids. Per the original data handling: Estimation of nucleated cell counts was performed using reference gene primer amplification. TCRdb's table, derived via immunoSEQ multiplex PCR, lists solely in-frame clones and lacks some. The V and J calls and clone size were taken over from that table, and D and trimming were inferred from the DNA. The sample holds approximately 150,000 clones, roughly 89% seen once. This clonotype was obtained from a woman aged 45-65 years with active or convalescent COVID-19. The source material was peripheral blood. The rearrangement uses TRBV27 and TRBJ2-7; D is perhaps TRBD1 (6 bases). The CDR3 loop is CASSKQGGNYEQYF. In DNA, the CDR3 is TGTGCCAGCAGTAAACAGGGCGGTAACTACGAGCAGTACTTC.